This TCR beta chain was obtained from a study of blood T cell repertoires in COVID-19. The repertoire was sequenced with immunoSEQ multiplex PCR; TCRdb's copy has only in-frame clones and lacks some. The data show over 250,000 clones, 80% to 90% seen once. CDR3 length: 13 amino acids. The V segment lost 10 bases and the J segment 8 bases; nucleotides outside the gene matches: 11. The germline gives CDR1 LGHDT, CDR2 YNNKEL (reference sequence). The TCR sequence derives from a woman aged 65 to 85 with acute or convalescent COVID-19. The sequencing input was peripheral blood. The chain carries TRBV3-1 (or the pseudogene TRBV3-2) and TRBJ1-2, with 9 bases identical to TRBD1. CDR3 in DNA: TGTGCCACTACACGTCCCGGGACAGGGGGCTACACCTTC. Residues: CATTRPGTGGYTF.